This TCR beta chain was recorded in a study of shared clonotypes between healthy human individuals. Study details: Donors consisted of a couple of women and a few men between 18 and 49. Study results and limitations: The study found lower generation probabilities in non-shared clonotypes than in those shared by all four donors.

As concerns this clone: Its matching antigen is unknown. The junction does not match germline at one end; this may be a read error.

CD45RA-negative memory and CD45RA+ naive subsets were split from the CD4+ cells. Germline CDR1 and CDR2: MNHEY and SMNVEV (reference sequence). This CDR3 has 14 amino acids. Sequenced by immunoSEQ multiplex PCR; TCRdb stores in-frame clones only, minus some. The profile shows a few million clones, 85% to 95% of them singletons. Source material: naive CD4+ T cells from PBMCs. The subset: CD45RA+ positively selected. This sequence joins TRBV27 and TRBJ2-7, with TRBD2 as a possible D gene (5 bases). This receptor was obtained from a man aged 18 to 30 in good health. Some clones in this sample may be carry-over from other donors' samples. The DNA for the CDR3 is TGTGCCAGCAGATTATCTCCCGGACTGTACGAGCAGTACTTC. It specifies CASRLSPGLYEQYF.